This paragraph covers one T cell receptor beta chain sequence. The target antigen is unknown. This sample was included in a study of vaccination effects on CD4 cells after COVID-19. As for the study in general: Samples were taken post-vaccine, and their median timing was 72 days after the second dose. Study-level points and caveats: Convalescent patients in the study were few, and early post-infection timepoints were absent.

Sequencing was performed with immunoSEQ multiplex PCR; in TCRdb, only in-frame clones are kept and a portion is missing. The sample has around 66,000 clones; about 74% are singletons. Germline CDR1 SGHRS, CDR2 YFSETQ. V lost 4 bases, J lost 5 bases, and 17 bases lay in between. The CDR3 is made up of 15 amino acids. Cells that had been cultured for approximately eleven days were the source of isolated CD4+ T cells. Two-dose vaccination with either BNT162b2 or mRNA-1273 was given to the participants. Researchers swapped half the medium for IL-2 medium on both days 3 and 7. The TCR comes from a human donor who received a COVID-19 vaccine. The rearrangement joins TRBV5-1 to TRBJ2-3, with a tentative D call TRBD1 (6 bases). The input for sequencing was CD4+ T cells from PBMCs cultured without peptide, taken after COVID-19 vaccination. The CDR3 nucleotides are TGCGCCAGCAGCGGAAGTACAGGGACGGGAGATACGCAGTATTTT. Its translation: CASSGSTGTGDTQYF.